Listed here are 28 T cell receptor beta chains from one sample, sequenced in a study of cytomegalovirus exposure and HLA in healthy donors. Assay used: immunoSEQ multiplex PCR; TCRdb lists only in-frame clones, some missing. This table holds roughly 43,000 clones, about 90% found once. Sample: PBMCs. The receptors come from a man aged 18 to 29 in good health and CMV-seronegative.

This sequence joins TRBV6-4 and TRBJ2-1, with TRBD2 matching 13 bases. Germline V gene data show CDR1 as MRHNA and CDR2 as SNTAGT. V shed 4 bases, J shed 6 bases, and the junction held 0 bases outside the gene matches. CDR3 length equals 14 residues. The DNA for the CDR3 is TGTGCCAGCAGTGGGACTAGCGGGAGCAATGAGCAGTTCTTC. It is translated as CASSGTSGSNEQFF.

V is TRBV9 and J is TRBJ2-1, with TRBD2 matching 7 bases. V lost 3 bases to trimming and J lost 8 bases; unmatched junction nucleotides: 8. The CDR3 length is 14 residues. Germline V CDR1 and CDR2: SGDLS, YYNGEE. CDR3 protein: CASSASGRQDEQFF. In DNA form, the CDR3 reads TGTGCCAGCAGCGCATCCGGGAGGCAGGATGAGCAGTTCTTC.

The chain recombines TRBV5-1 with TRBJ2-2, with 9 bases identical to TRBD2. The CDR3 is 16 residues long. V was clipped by 4 bases and J by 6 bases; unmatched bases: 10. The germline CDR1 and CDR2 sequences are SGHRS and YFSETQ. This CDR3 reads CASSPDGAGGPGELFF. The CDR3 DNA follows: TGCGCCAGCAGCCCGGACGGAGCGGGAGGTCCCGGGGAGCTGTTTTTT.

This chain links TRBV6-1 with TRBJ2-1; 8 positions match TRBD2. This CDR3 contains 14 residues. The J segment lost 5 bases and the V segment lost 11 bases, leaving 11 bases of the junction unmatched. Germline assignment: CDR1 MNHNS and CDR2 SASEGT. For the CDR3, the DNA is TGTGCCTCTAACTCCGGGGGGGCAGACAATGAGCAGTTCTTC. Protein sequence: CASNSGGADNEQFF.

The J gene is TRBJ1-5, the V gene TRBV6-1; unclear D gene. Deletions cut 1 base from V and 5 bases from J, with 12 bases between. Germline CDR1 is MNHNS and CDR2 is SASEGT. The CDR3 sequence is 15 residues long. The CDR3 here is CASSEGVWAHQPQHF. The CDR3 DNA sequence: TGTGCCAGCAGTGAAGGGGTGTGGGCGCATCAGCCCCAGCATTTT.

The chain uses TRBV6-1 and TRBJ2-3; TRBD2 aligns across 9 bases. Trimming cost V 2 bases and J 2 bases; bases outside gene matches: 2. The germline V gene encodes CDR1 MNHNS and CDR2 SASEGT. The CDR3 runs to 15 residues. CDR3 in amino acids: CASSELAGHTDTQYF. DNA for the CDR3: TGTGCCAGCAGTGAACTAGCGGGACACACAGATACGCAGTATTTT.

This chain connects TRBV5-6 to TRBJ1-4; 10 bases are shared with TRBD1. J lost 8 bases, V lost 2 bases, and 6 bases had no gene match. This CDR3 region has 15 residues. The germline V gene has CDR1 SGHDT and CDR2 YYEEEE. CDR3 sequence reads: CASSFRTGGREKLFF. The CDR3 nucleotides are TGTGCCAGCAGCTTTCGGACAGGGGGACGGGAAAAACTGTTTTTT. The variable domain in full, completed from reference TRBV5-6 and TRBJ1-4, reads DAGVTQSPTHLIKTRGQQVTLRCSPKSGHDTVSWYQQALGQGPQFIFQYYEEEERQRGNFPDRFSGHQFPNYSSELNVNALLLGDSALYLCASSFRTGGREKLFFGSGTQLSVL.

J is TRBJ1-3 and V is TRBV2, with D tentatively TRBD1 (6 bases). Trimming left V 6 bases short and J 4 bases short, with 16 bases between. The CDR3 loop spans 15 amino acids. Germline V gene lookup returns CDR1 SNHLY and CDR2 FYNNEI. The DNA for the CDR3 is TGTGCCAGCAGCACCTTACAGGGTCCCGGAAACACCATATATTTT. It is translated as CASSTLQGPGNTIYF.

This chain connects TRBV19 to TRBJ1-6; D uncertain. This CDR3 comprises 17 residues. From germline, CDR1 is LNHDA and CDR2 SQIVND (reference sequence). V was shortened by 5 bases and J by 0 bases, with 14 bases between the two germline ends. The CDR3: CASSPRHFGSYNSPLHF. Written as DNA, the CDR3 is TGTGCCAGTAGTCCCCGACATTTCGGCTCCTATAATTCACCCCTCCACTTT.

This clone occurred a few times. This chain links TRBV6-5 with TRBJ1-3, with TRBD1 as a possible D gene (6 bases). V lost 0 bases to trimming and J lost 4 bases, with 10 bases between them. The V gene's germline CDR1 is MNHEY and CDR2 SVGAGI. The CDR3 has 15 amino acids. The CDR3 region is CASSYSRTAGNTIYF. Here the CDR3 DNA reads TGTGCCAGCAGTTACTCGCGGACAGCAGGAAACACCATATATTTT.

The rearrangement uses TRBV29-1 and TRBJ2-3; unclear D gene. This CDR3 spans 11 amino acids. V lost 5 bases, J lost 4 bases, and 7 bases lay in between. Germline V gene lookup returns CDR1 SQVTM and CDR2 ANQGSEA. The CDR3 spells CSVSNSDTQYF. The CDR3 bases are TGCAGCGTTTCCAACTCAGATACGCAGTATTTT.

The chain employs TRBV5-1 and TRBJ2-1; the match to TRBD2 covers 9 bases. CDR3 size: 16 residues. With 2 bases clipped from V and 0 bases from J, the junction kept 3 bases outside the gene matches. Germline lookup yields CDR1 SGHRS and CDR2 YFSETQ. Here the CDR3 DNA reads TGCGCCAGCAGCTTAAGCGGGAGGAGCTCCTACAATGAGCAGTTCTTC. Residues: CASSLSGRSSYNEQFF.

This chain connects TRBV10-3 to TRBJ1-2, with 7 bases matching TRBD1. Germline V gene lookup returns CDR1 ENHRY and CDR2 SYGVKD. The CDR3 is 14 residues long. V shed 3 bases, J shed 4 bases, and the junction held 5 bases outside the gene matches. In DNA form, the CDR3 reads TGTGCCATCAGTGATTCAGGGGGGATCTATGGCTACACCTTC. Translated: CAISDSGGIYGYTF.

This clone was counted a single time. The V and J genes are TRBV6-6 and TRBJ2-5; D perhaps matches TRBD2 (5 bases). Trimming cost V 2 bases and J 2 bases, with 9 bases left between them. The CDR3 is 14 residues long. CDR1 and CDR2 from the germline V gene are MNHNY and SVGAGI (reference sequence). CDR3 nucleotides: TGTGCCAGCAGTTACGAGGGAATACAAGAGACCCAGTACTTC. This encodes CASSYEGIQETQYF.

The CDR3 region has the DNA TGTGCCAGCAGCCCCGGGAGCACTGGAAACACCATATATTTT. Its protein is CASSPGSTGNTIYF. The chain is built from TRBV11-2 and TRBJ1-3; D not resolved. Germline CDR1 is SGHAT and CDR2 is FQNNGV. This CDR3 contains 14 residues. The ends were cut back, 5 bases at V and 2 bases at J, with 10 bases in the middle.

This rearrangement joins TRBV27 to TRBJ1-3; D call uncertain. V was cut by 2 bases and J by 4 bases, with 6 bases left in between. Germline V gives CDR1 MNHEY, CDR2 SMNVEV (reference sequence). The CDR3 runs 13 residues. The CDR3 sequence: CASSLTVGNTIYF. The CDR3 DNA follows: TGTGCCAGCAGTTTAACGGTCGGAAACACCATATATTTT.

The chain has TRBV5-4 and TRBJ2-7; 9 bases align to TRBD1. The CDR3 contains 15 residues. Germline CDR1 reads SGHNT; CDR2 reads YYREEE (reference sequence). V was clipped by 0 bases and J by 5 bases; unmatched bases: 6. In DNA form, the CDR3 reads TGTGCCAGCAGCTTGGCCGGGACAGGGATCCACGAGCAGTACTTC. Encoded protein: CASSLAGTGIHEQYF. Supplemented by reference TRBV5-4 and TRBJ2-7, the full variable domain reads ETGVTQSPTHLIKTRGQQVTLRCSSQSGHNTVSWYQQALGQGPQFIFQYYREEENGRGNFPPRFSGLQFPNYSSELNVNALELDDSALYLCASSLAGTGIHEQYFGPGTRLTVT.

This chain uses TRBV19 with TRBJ1-5; possibly TRBD1 for D (5 bases). From germline, CDR1 is LNHDA and CDR2 SQIVND (reference sequence). The CDR3 spans 15 residues. Trimming stripped 1 base from V and 3 bases from J, with 10 bases between. CDR3 nucleotide sequence: TGTGCCAGTAGTATAGCAAAACAGGCCAATCAGCCCCAGCATTTT. Its protein is CASSIAKQANQPQHF.

This clone was counted once. This rearrangement joins TRBV28 to TRBJ2-1; tentatively, D is TRBD1 (6 bases). Germline V gene lookup returns CDR1 MDHEN and CDR2 SYDVKM. This CDR3 region has 14 residues. V lost 5 bases, J lost 6 bases, and 14 bases lay in between. CDR3 sequence: CASSPGVGVNEQFF. The CDR3 DNA follows: TGTGCCAGCAGTCCAGGGGTGGGGGTCAATGAGCAGTTCTTC. The variable domain in full, with the rest retrieved from reference TRBV28 and TRBJ2-1, is DVKVTQSSRYLVKRTGEKVFLECVQDMDHENMFWYRQDPGLGLRLIYFSYDVKMKEKGDIPEGYSVSREKKERFSLILESASTNQTSMYLCASSPGVGVNEQFFGPGTRLTVL.

The V call is TRBV19, the J call TRBJ1-5; TRBD1 agrees at 7 bases. The CDR3 is made up of 15 amino acids. J gave up 2 bases and V 7 bases, and 8 bases lay outside the gene matches. Germline values: CDR1 LNHDA, CDR2 SQIVND (reference sequence). The CDR3, as DNA: TGTGCCAGTACCCTTACAGGGGCTGGCAATCAGCCCCAGCATTTT. The encoded protein is CASTLTGAGNQPQHF. Combining the CDR3 with reference TRBV19 and TRBJ1-5 gives the whole variable domain DGGITQSPKYLFRKEGQNVTLSCEQNLNHDAMYWYRQDPGQGLRLIYYSQIVNDFQKGDIAEGYSVSREKKESFPLTVTSAQKNPTAFYLCASTLTGAGNQPQHFGDGTRLSIL.

This clone showed up just once. The chain has TRBV11-2 and TRBJ2-3, with D uncertain. The CDR3 runs to 13 residues. The V gene lost 0 bases and the J gene lost 7 bases, with 8 bases spanning the gap. Per the germline V gene, CDR1 is SGHAT and CDR2 is FQNNGV. CDR3 sequence reads: CASSLDRPHTQYF. CDR3 bases: TGTGCCAGCAGCTTAGATCGTCCTCATACGCAGTATTTT.

For the CDR3, the DNA is TGTGCCAGTACCCCGGGACAGGGGCACCACACTGAAGCTTTCTTT. Translated, it gives CASTPGQGHHTEAFF. This chain joins TRBV19 and TRBJ1-1; 10 bases fit TRBD1. Germline CDR1 reads LNHDA; CDR2 reads SQIVND (reference sequence). V shed 7 bases, J shed 3 bases, and the junction held 8 bases outside the gene matches. The CDR3 consists of 15 residues.

The gene calls are TRBV5-1 and TRBJ2-3; 8 nucleotides match TRBD1. J was trimmed by 5 bases and V by 4 bases; bases with no gene match: 6. Germline assignment: CDR1 SGHRS and CDR2 YFSETQ. This CDR3 has 14 residues. Written as DNA, the CDR3 is TGCGCCAGCAGCCTGACAGGGGTGGGAGATACGCAGTATTTT. Its protein product is CASSLTGVGDTQYF.

This clone was seen a single time. The chain is built from TRBV5-1 and TRBJ2-2; 8 bases are shared with TRBD1. The CDR3 covers 15 residues. V dropped 4 bases and J dropped 1; count of bases not matched to a gene: 3. CDR1 and CDR2 from the germline V gene are SGHRS and YFSETQ. The CDR3 nucleotides read TGCGCCAGCAGCACAGGGGGTGAGAACACCGGGGAGCTGTTTTTT. This gives the protein CASSTGGENTGELFF.

V usage is TRBV6-6 and J usage is TRBJ1-1, with 7 positions matching TRBD1. V shed 6 bases, J shed 3 bases, and the junction held 7 bases outside the gene matches. Germline CDR1 reads MNHNY; CDR2 reads SVGAGI (reference sequence). The CDR3 is made up of 14 amino acids. CDR3 region: CASSRQGGYTEAFF. CDR3 nucleotide sequence: TGTGCCAGCAGCAGACAGGGAGGTTACACTGAAGCTTTCTTT.

The chain recombines TRBV6-6 with TRBJ2-5, with 11 bases lining up with TRBD2. The CDR3 is made up of 16 amino acids. Germline CDR1 reads MNHNY; CDR2 reads SVGAGI (reference sequence). The V and J ends lost 4 bases and 0 bases, in that order; junction bases with no gene match: 4. DNA of the CDR3: TGTGCCAGCAGTTGGGTAGCGGGGGGGTACCAAGAGACCCAGTACTTC. Translation gives CASSWVAGGYQETQYF.

V is TRBV19 and J is TRBJ2-1; 7 bases are shared with TRBD1. The germline V gene encodes CDR1 LNHDA and CDR2 SQIVND (reference sequence). The CDR3 length is 17 residues. The junction had 12 bases not matched to a gene; V was cut back by 2 bases and J by 5 bases. CDR3 DNA sequence: TGTGCCAGTAGTATACTACGGACAGGCTTTCGGGACAATGAGCAGTTCTTC. It yields the protein CASSILRTGFRDNEQFF. Full variable domain (rest looked up from reference TRBV19 and TRBJ2-1): DGGITQSPKYLFRKEGQNVTLSCEQNLNHDAMYWYRQDPGQGLRLIYYSQIVNDFQKGDIAEGYSVSREKKESFPLTVTSAQKNPTAFYLCASSILRTGFRDNEQFFGPGTRLTVL.

The rearrangement uses TRBV7-6 and TRBJ2-1, with TRBD1 matching over 10 bases. Germline V lookup: CDR1 SGHVS, CDR2 FNYEAQ. V shed 3 bases and J 5 bases; nucleotides not matched to a gene: 4. The CDR3 has 15 amino acids. The DNA of the CDR3 is TGTGCCAGCAGCTTCGGGACAGGGGCGAACAATGAGCAGTTCTTC. Protein product: CASSFGTGANNEQFF.